Sequencing of this T cell receptor (beta chain) was carried out in a study of T cell changes during pregnancy in multiple sclerosis. The method was immunoSEQ multiplex PCR; TCRdb's version includes in-frame clones alone and lacks a portion of them. The table lists tens of thousands of clones, 88% of them singletons. The CDR3 totals 13 residues. Germline V CDR1 and CDR2: MNHNY, SVGAGI (reference sequence). The starting material was peripheral blood, obtained in the first trimester of pregnancy. The receptor was derived from a female donor with multiple sclerosis, enrolled in a pregnancy study. The chain employs TRBV6-6 and TRBJ1-1, with 7 nucleotides matching TRBD1. This CDR3 is CGCGRGVGTEAFF. In nucleotides, the CDR3 is TGTGGTTGCGGCAGGGGGGTGGGCACTGAAGCTTTCTTT.